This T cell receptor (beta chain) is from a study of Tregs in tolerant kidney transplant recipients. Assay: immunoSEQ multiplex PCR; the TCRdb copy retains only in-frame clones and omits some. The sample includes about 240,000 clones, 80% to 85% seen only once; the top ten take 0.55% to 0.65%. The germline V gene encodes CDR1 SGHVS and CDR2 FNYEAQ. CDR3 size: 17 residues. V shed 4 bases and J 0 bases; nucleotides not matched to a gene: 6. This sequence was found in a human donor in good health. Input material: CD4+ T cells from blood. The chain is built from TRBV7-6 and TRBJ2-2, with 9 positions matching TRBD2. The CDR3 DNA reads TGTGCCAGCAGCTCGGCGCGGGGGGGCGCGAACACCGGGGAGCTGTTTTTT. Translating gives CASSSARGGANTGELFF.